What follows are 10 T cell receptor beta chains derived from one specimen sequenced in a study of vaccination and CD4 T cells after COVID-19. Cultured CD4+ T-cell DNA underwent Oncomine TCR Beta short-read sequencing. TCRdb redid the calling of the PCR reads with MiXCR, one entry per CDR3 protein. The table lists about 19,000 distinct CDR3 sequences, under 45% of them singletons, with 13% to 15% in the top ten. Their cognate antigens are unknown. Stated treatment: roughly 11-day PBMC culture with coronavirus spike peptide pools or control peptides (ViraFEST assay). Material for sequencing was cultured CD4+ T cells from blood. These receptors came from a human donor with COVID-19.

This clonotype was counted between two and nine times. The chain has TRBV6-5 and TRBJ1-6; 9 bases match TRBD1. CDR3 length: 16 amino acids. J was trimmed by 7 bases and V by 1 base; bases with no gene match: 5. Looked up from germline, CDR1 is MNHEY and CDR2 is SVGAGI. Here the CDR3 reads CASSYWGTGRNSPLHF. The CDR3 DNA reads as TGTGCCAGCAGTTACTGGGGGACAGGGCGAAATTCACCCCTCCACTTT.

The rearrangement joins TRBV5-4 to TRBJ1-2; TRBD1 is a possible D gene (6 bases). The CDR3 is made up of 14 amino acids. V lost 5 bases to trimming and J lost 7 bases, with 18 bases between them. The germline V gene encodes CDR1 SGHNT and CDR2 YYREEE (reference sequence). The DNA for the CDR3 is TGTGCCAGCAGGAACCGGGGGGGCATAGGTGGCTACACCTTC. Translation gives CASRNRGGIGGYTF. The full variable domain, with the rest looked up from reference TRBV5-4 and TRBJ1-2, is ETGVTQSPTHLIKTRGQQVTLRCSSQSGHNTVSWYQQALGQGPQFIFQYYREEENGRGNFPPRFSGLQFPNYSSELNVNALELDDSALYLCASRNRGGIGGYTFGSGTRLTVV.

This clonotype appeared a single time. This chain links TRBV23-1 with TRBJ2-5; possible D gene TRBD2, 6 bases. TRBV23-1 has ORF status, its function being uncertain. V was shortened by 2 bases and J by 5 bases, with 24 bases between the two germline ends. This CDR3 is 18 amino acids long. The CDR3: CASSQREYRLAGEETQYF. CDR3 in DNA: TGCGCCAGCAGTCAACGGGAGTATAGGCTCGCGGGTGAGGAGACCCAGTACTTC.

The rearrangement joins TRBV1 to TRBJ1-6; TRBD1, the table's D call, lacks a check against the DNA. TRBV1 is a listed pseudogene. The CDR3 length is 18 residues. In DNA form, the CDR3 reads TGCACCAGCAGCCAAGAAATTCGGCAGGGGGCTAAAGATTCACCCCTCCACTTT. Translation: CTSSQEIRQGAKDSPLHF.

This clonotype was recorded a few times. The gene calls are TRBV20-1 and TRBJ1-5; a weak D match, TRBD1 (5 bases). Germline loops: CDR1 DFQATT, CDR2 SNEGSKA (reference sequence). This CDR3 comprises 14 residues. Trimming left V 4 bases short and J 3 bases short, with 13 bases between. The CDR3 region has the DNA TGCAGTGCTACCGGGACTCAGTACAATCAGCCCCAGCATTTT. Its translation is CSATGTQYNQPQHF.

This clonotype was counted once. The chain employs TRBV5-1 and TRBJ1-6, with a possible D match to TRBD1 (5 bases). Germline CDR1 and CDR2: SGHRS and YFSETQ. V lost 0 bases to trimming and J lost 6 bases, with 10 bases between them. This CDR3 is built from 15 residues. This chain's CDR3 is CASSLASGGNSPLHF. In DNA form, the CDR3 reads TGCGCCAGCAGCTTGGCCTCGGGGGGTAATTCACCCCTCCACTTT.

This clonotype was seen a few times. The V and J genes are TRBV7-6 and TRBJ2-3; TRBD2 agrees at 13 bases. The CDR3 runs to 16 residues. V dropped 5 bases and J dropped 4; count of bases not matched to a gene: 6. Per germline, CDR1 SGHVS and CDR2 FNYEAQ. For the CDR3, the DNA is TGTGCCAGCAGCGGAACGGGACTAGCGGGGTCAGATACGCAGTATTTT. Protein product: CASSGTGLAGSDTQYF. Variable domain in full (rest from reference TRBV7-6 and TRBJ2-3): GAGVSQSPRYKVTKRGQDVALRCDPISGHVSLYWYRQALGQGPEFLTYFNYEAQQDKSGLPNDRFSAERPEGSISTLTIQRTEQRDSAMYRCASSGTGLAGSDTQYFGPGTRLTVL.

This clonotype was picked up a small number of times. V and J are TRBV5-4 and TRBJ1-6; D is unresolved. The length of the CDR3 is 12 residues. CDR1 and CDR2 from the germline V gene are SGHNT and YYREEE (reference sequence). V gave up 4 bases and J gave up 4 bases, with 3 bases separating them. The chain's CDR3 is CASSAYNSPLHF. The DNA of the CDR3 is TGTGCCAGCAGCGCTTATAATTCACCCCTCCACTTT. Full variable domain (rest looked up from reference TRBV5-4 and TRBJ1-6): ETGVTQSPTHLIKTRGQQVTLRCSSQSGHNTVSWYQQALGQGPQFIFQYYREEENGRGNFPPRFSGLQFPNYSSELNVNALELDDSALYLCASSAYNSPLHFGNGTRLTVT.

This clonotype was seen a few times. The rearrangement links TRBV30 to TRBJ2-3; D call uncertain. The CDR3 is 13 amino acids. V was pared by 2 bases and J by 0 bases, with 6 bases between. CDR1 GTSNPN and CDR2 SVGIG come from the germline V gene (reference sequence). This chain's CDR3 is CAWSTLSTDTQYF. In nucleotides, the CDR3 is TGTGCCTGGAGTACCCTTAGCACAGATACGCAGTATTTT.

The CDR3 nucleotides are TGTGCCAGCAGCTTAGAACTAGCGGGGGCATCAGATACGCAGTATTTT. Its protein is CASSLELAGASDTQYF. The rearrangement links TRBV11-3 to TRBJ2-3, with 11 bases identical to TRBD2. The CDR3 extends over 16 amino acids. V lost 0 bases, J lost 4 bases, and 3 bases stayed unmatched. Germline lookup yields CDR1 SGHNT and CDR2 YENEEA.